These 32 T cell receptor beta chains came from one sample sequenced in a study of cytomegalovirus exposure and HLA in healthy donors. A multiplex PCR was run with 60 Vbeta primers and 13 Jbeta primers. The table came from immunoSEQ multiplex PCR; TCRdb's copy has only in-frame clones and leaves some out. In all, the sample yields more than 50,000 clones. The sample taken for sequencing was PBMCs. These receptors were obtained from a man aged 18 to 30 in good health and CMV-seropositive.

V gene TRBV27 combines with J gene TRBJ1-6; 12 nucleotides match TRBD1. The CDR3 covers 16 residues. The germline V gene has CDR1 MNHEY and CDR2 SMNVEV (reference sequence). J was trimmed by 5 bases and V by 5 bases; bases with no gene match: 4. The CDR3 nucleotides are TGTGCCAGCAGTCCGGGACAGGGGGCAAATAATTCACCCCTCCACTTT. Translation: CASSPGQGANNSPLHF.

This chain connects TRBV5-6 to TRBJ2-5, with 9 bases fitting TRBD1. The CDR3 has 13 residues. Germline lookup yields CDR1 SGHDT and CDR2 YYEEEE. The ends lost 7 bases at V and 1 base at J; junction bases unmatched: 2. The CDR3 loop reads CASSTGGQETQYF. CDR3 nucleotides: TGTGCCAGCTCGACAGGGGGCCAAGAGACCCAGTACTTC.

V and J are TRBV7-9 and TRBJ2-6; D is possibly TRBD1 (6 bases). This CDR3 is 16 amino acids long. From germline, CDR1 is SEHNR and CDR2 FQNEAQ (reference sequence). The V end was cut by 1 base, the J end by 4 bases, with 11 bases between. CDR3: CASSLERGSGANVLTF. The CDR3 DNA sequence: TGTGCCAGCAGCTTAGAGAGGGGGAGCGGGGCCAACGTCCTGACTTTC.

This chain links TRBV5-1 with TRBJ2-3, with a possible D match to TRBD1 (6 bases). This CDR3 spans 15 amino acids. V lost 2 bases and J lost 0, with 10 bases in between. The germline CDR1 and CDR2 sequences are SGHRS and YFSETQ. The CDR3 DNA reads TGCGCCAGCAGCTTCGACAGGCCTAGCACAGATACGCAGTATTTT. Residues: CASSFDRPSTDTQYF.

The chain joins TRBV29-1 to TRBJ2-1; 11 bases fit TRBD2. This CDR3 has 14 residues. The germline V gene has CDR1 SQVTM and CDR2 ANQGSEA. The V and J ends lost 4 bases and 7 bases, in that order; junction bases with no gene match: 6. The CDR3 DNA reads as TGCAGCGTTGTAGCGGGAGGGAGCCGGAATGAGCAGTTCTTC. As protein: CSVVAGGSRNEQFF.

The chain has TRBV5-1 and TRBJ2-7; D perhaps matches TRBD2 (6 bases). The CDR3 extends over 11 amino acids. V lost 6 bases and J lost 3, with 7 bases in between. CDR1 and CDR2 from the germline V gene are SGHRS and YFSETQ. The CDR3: CASTDYYEQYF. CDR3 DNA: TGCGCCAGCACGGACTACTACGAGCAGTACTTC.

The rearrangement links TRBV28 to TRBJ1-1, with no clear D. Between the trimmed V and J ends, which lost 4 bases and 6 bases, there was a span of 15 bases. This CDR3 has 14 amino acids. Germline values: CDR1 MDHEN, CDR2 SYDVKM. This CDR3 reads CASSSGILKPEAFF. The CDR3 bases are TGTGCCAGCAGTTCGGGAATACTGAAGCCTGAAGCTTTCTTT.

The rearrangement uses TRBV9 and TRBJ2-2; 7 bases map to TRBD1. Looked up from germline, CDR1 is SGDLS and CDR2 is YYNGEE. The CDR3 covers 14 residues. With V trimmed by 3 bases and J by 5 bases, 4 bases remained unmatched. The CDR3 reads CASSGDRVTGELFF. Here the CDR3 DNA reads TGTGCCAGCAGCGGAGACAGGGTTACCGGGGAGCTGTTTTTT.

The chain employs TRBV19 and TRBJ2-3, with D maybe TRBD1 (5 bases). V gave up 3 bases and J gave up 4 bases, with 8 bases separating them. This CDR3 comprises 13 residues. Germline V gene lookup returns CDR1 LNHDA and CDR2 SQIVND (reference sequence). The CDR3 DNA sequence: TGTGCCAGTAGTATGGCAGGGTCAGATACGCAGTATTTT. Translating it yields CASSMAGSDTQYF.

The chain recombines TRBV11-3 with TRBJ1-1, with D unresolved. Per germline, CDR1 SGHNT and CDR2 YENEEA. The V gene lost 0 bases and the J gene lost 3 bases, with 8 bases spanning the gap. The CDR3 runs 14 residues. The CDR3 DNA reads TGTGCCAGCAGCTTAGAAGCTGATGACACTGAAGCTTTCTTT. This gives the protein CASSLEADDTEAFF.

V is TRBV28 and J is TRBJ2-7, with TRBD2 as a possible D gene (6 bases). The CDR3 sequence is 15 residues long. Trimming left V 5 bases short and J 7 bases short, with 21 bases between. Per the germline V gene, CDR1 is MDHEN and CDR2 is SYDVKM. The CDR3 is CASSLATRSGWEQYF. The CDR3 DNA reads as TGTGCCAGCAGTCTAGCGACACGGAGTGGATGGGAGCAGTACTTC.

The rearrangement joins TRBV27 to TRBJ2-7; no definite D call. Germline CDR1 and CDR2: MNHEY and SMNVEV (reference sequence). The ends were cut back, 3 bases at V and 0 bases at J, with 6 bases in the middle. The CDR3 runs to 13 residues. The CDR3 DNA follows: TGTGCCAGCAGTTTCCGTAACTCCTACGAGCAGTACTTC. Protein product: CASSFRNSYEQYF.

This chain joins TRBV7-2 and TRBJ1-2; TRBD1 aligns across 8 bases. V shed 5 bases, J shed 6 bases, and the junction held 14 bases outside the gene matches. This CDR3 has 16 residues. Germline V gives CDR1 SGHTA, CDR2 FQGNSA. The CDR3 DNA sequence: TGTGCCAGCAGCGACCCAGGGGGCGCAAGGTTGGATGGCTACACCTTC. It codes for CASSDPGGARLDGYTF.

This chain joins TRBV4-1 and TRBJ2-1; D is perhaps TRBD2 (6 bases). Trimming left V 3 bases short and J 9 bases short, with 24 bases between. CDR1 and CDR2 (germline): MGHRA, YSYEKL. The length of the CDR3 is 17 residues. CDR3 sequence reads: CASSHTFKERARGEQFF. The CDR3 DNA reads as TGCGCCAGCAGCCATACATTCAAGGAGCGGGCTAGGGGTGAGCAGTTCTTC.

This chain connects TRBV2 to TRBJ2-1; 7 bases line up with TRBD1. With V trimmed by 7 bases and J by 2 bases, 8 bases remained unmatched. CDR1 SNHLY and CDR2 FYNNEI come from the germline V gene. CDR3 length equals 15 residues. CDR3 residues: CASILRDRAYNEQFF. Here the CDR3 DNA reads TGTGCCAGCATTCTCCGGGACAGAGCCTACAATGAGCAGTTCTTC.

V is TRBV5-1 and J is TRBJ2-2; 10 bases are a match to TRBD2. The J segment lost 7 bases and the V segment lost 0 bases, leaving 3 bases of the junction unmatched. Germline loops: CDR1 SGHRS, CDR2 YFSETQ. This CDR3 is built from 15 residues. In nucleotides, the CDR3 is TGCGCCAGCAGCTTGGCCGAGCGGGAGGGCGGGGAGCTGTTTTTT. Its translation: CASSLAEREGGELFF.

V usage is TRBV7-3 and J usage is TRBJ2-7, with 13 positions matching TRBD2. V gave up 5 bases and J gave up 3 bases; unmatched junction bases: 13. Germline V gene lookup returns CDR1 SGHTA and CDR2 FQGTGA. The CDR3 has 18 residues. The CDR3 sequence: CASSPYITGTSGDYEQYF. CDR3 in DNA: TGTGCCAGCAGCCCTTACATTACCGGGACTAGCGGGGACTACGAGCAGTACTTC.

The CDR3 bases are TGTGCCAGCAGCTTACGTCGTGCGGCGGTGAACACTGAAGCTTTCTTT. Amino acid sequence: CASSLRRAAVNTEAFF. The V gene is TRBV7-2, the J gene TRBJ1-1; no firm D call. Germline loops: CDR1 SGHTA, CDR2 FQGNSA. V was trimmed by 2 bases and J by 0 bases, leaving 13 bases between them. This CDR3 spans 16 amino acids.

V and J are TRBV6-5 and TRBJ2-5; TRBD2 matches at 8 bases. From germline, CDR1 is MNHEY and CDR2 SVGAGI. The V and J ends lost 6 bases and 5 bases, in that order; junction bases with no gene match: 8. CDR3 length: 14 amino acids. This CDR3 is CASSSGLVWETQYF. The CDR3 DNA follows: TGTGCCAGCAGCTCGGGACTAGTGTGGGAGACCCAGTACTTC.

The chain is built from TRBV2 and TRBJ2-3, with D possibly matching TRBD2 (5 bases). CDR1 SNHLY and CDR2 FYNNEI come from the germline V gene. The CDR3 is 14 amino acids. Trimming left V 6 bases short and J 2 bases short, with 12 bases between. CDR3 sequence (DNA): TGTGCCAGCAGACACACGACTACCACAGATACGCAGTATTTT. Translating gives CASRHTTTTDTQYF.

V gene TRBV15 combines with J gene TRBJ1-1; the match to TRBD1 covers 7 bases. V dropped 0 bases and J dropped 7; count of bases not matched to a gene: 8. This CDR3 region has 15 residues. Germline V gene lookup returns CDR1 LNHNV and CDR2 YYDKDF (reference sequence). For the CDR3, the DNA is TGTGCCACCAGCAGAGATAAGGGGACAGCGAATGAAGCTTTCTTT. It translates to CATSRDKGTANEAFF.

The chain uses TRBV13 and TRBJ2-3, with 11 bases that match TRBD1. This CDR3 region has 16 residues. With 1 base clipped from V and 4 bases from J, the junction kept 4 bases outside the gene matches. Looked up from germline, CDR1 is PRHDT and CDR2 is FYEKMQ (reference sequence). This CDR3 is CASSLAWGQGADTQYF. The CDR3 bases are TGTGCCAGCAGCTTAGCGTGGGGACAGGGGGCAGATACGCAGTATTTT.

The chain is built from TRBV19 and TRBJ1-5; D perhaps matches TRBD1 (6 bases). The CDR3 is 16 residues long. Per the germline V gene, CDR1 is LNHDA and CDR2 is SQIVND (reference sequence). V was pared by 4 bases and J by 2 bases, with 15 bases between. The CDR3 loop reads CASSTNRDRGNQPQHF. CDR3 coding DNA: TGTGCCAGTAGTACTAACAGGGATAGGGGCAATCAGCCCCAGCATTTT.

CDR3 in DNA: TGTGCCAGCAGCTTCAGGGAAACCTCCTACGAGCAGTACTTC. Residues: CASSFRETSYEQYF. The chain employs TRBV7-9 and TRBJ2-7; tentative D call: TRBD1 (5 bases). Trimming removed 3 bases at V and 0 bases at J, with 9 bases between. Germline values: CDR1 SEHNR, CDR2 FQNEAQ (reference sequence). The CDR3 runs to 14 residues. Full variable domain (outside the CDR3, taken from reference TRBV7-9 and TRBJ2-7): DTGVSQNPRHKITKRGQNVTFRCDPISEHNRLYWYRQTLGQGPEFLTYFQNEAQLEKSRLLSDRFSAERPKGSFSTLEIQRTEQGDSAMYLCASSFRETSYEQYFGPGTRLTVT.

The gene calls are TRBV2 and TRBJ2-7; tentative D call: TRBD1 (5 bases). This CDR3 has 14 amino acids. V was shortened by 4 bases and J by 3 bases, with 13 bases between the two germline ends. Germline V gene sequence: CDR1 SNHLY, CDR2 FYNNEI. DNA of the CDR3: TGTGCCAGCAGTGGGATTCAGGGATACTACGAGCAGTACTTC. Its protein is CASSGIQGYYEQYF.

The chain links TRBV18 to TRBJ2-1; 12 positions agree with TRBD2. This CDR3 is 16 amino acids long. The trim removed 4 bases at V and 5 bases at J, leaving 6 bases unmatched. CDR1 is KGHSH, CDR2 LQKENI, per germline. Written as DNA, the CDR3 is TGTGCCAGCTCACTCTCGACTAGCGGGAGTAACAATGAGCAGTTCTTC. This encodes CASSLSTSGSNNEQFF.

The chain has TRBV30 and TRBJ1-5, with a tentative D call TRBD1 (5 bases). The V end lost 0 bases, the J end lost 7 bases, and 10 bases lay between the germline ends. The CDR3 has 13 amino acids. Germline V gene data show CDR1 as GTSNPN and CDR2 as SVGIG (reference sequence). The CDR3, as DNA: TGTGCCTGGAGTGTACAGGTAGGGCAGCCCCAGCATTTT. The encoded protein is CAWSVQVGQPQHF. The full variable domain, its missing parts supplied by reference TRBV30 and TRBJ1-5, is SQTIHQWPATLVQPVGSPLSLECTVEGTSNPNLYWYRQAAGRGLQLLFYSVGIGQISSEVPQNLSASRPQDRQFILSSKKLLLSDSGFYLCAWSVQVGQPQHFGDGTRLSIL.

CDR3 coding DNA: TGTGCCAGTAACCCGACAGCTAGCAATCAGCCCCAGCATTTT. Encoded protein: CASNPTASNQPQHF. The chain is built from TRBV19 and TRBJ1-5; a weak D match, TRBD1 (5 bases). CDR1 and CDR2 from the germline V gene are LNHDA and SQIVND (reference sequence). Trimming cost V 7 bases and J 0 bases, with 10 bases left between them. The CDR3 totals 14 residues.

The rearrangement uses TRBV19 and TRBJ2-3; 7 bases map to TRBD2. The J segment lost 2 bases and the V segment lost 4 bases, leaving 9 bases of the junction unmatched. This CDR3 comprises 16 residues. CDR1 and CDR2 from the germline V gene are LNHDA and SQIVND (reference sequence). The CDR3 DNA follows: TGTGCCAGTAGTAGCGATCCAGCGGGGCCCACAGATACGCAGTATTTT. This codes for CASSSDPAGPTDTQYF.

CDR3 sequence reads: CASSLKPSGRAYNEQFF. For the CDR3, the DNA is TGTGCCAGCAGCTTAAAACCTAGCGGGAGGGCTTACAATGAGCAGTTCTTC. The J gene is TRBJ2-1, the V gene TRBV11-2; 12 nucleotides line up with TRBD2. CDR3 length equals 17 residues. Germline lookup yields CDR1 SGHAT and CDR2 FQNNGV. The junction had 6 bases not matched to a gene; V was cut back by 2 bases and J by 4 bases.

In nucleotides, the CDR3 is TGTGCCAGCAGCGTATTAGCGGATCCCTACAATGAGCAGTTCTTC. It is translated as CASSVLADPYNEQFF. The rearrangement links TRBV9 to TRBJ2-1; TRBD2 might be the D (6 bases). Trimming left V 1 base short and J 2 bases short, with 10 bases between. Germline CDR1 SGDLS, CDR2 YYNGEE. CDR3 length equals 15 residues.

The CDR3 DNA reads TGCGCCAGCAGCACACGGACAGGGGGAAACACTGAAGCTTTCTTT. Residues: CASSTRTGGNTEAFF. V is TRBV5-1 and J is TRBJ1-1; 10 positions agree with TRBD1. V was clipped by 4 bases and J by 2 bases; unmatched bases: 5. Per germline, CDR1 SGHRS and CDR2 YFSETQ. The CDR3 has 15 amino acids.